The next 21 T cell receptor beta chains were all read from a single sample in a study of blood T cell repertoires in COVID-19. Method: immunoSEQ multiplex PCR; TCRdb's copy keeps in-frame clones and lacks some. The sample has hundreds of thousands of clones; around 90% are singletons. Sequenced material: peripheral blood. These receptor sequences come from a woman younger than 45 with acute or convalescent COVID-19.

The CDR3 spells CASSLGGGSQPQHF. As DNA, the CDR3 is TGTGCCAGCAGTTTAGGCGGGGGCAGCCAGCCCCAGCATTTT. This chain connects TRBV27 to TRBJ1-5; TRBD1 is a possible D gene (6 bases). With 2 bases removed from V and 7 bases from J, the gap between germline ends came to 12 bases. The length of the CDR3 is 14 residues. Germline loops: CDR1 MNHEY, CDR2 SMNVEV (reference sequence).

The chain couples TRBV24-1 to TRBJ2-3; D is perhaps TRBD2 (5 bases). The CDR3 extends over 15 amino acids. V was pared by 3 bases and J by 6 bases, with 15 bases between. Germline CDR1 KGHDR, CDR2 SFDVKD. The CDR3 here is CATSDGSNRGDTQYF. Written as DNA, the CDR3 is TGTGCCACCAGTGATGGGTCAAACCGAGGGGATACGCAGTATTTT.

The chain couples TRBV5-1 to TRBJ1-6; 7 bases line up with TRBD1. CDR1 is SGHRS and CDR2 is YFSETQ in the germline V gene. V lost 4 bases to trimming and J lost 0 bases; unmatched junction nucleotides: 7. This CDR3 comprises 17 residues. The CDR3 is CASSRSGQSSYNSPLHF. The CDR3 DNA reads TGCGCCAGCAGCCGCTCGGGACAGAGCTCCTATAATTCACCCCTCCACTTT.

The V gene is TRBV27, the J gene TRBJ2-3; no firm D call. The V end lost 4 bases, the J end lost 4 bases, and 15 bases lay between the germline ends. This CDR3 spans 15 amino acids. Germline loops: CDR1 MNHEY, CDR2 SMNVEV (reference sequence). CDR3 region: CASSSRQLGADTQYF. In DNA form, the CDR3 reads TGTGCCAGCAGTTCCCGTCAGTTGGGCGCAGATACGCAGTATTTT.

V and J are TRBV27 and TRBJ1-6; D may be TRBD1 (5 bases). The germline gives CDR1 MNHEY, CDR2 SMNVEV (reference sequence). The CDR3 has 19 amino acids. V was clipped by 6 bases and J by 1 base, with 22 bases between them. CDR3: CASSRTVGGEVSYNSPLHF. For the CDR3, the DNA is TGTGCCAGCAGCCGTACTGTCGGGGGTGAGGTATCCTATAATTCACCCCTCCACTTT.

In nucleotides, the CDR3 is TGTGCCTGGTCAAAGCCGACAGGGGGGAATCAGCCCCAGCATTTT. Translating gives CAWSKPTGGNQPQHF. This rearrangement joins TRBV30 to TRBJ1-5; 9 bases are shared with TRBD1. The CDR3 length is 15 residues. V shed 5 bases, J shed 4 bases, and the junction held 9 bases outside the gene matches. CDR1 and CDR2 (germline): GTSNPN, SVGIG (reference sequence). Full variable domain (remainder filled in from reference TRBV30 and TRBJ1-5): SQTIHQWPATLVQPVGSPLSLECTVEGTSNPNLYWYRQAAGRGLQLLFYSVGIGQISSEVPQNLSASRPQDRQFILSSKKLLLSDSGFYLCAWSKPTGGNQPQHFGDGTRLSIL.

The genes are TRBV20-1 and TRBJ1-5; a weak D match, TRBD1 (6 bases). CDR1 DFQATT and CDR2 SNEGSKA come from the germline V gene (reference sequence). The V gene lost 3 bases and the J gene lost 2 bases, with 11 bases spanning the gap. The CDR3 runs 14 residues. The CDR3 sequence: CSASVGAGNQPQHF. The CDR3 nucleotides are TGCAGTGCTAGTGTGGGGGCTGGCAATCAGCCCCAGCATTTT.

This sequence joins TRBV2 and TRBJ2-7; the D gene is possibly TRBD2 (5 bases). The CDR3 contains 15 residues. Deletions cut 5 bases from V and 2 bases from J, with 16 bases between. CDR1 and CDR2 (germline): SNHLY, FYNNEI. As DNA, the CDR3 is TGTGCCAGCAGTCCCGAATGGGTCGGGGCCTACGAGCAGTACTTC. This sequence encodes CASSPEWVGAYEQYF.

The chain recombines TRBV2 with TRBJ2-5; 7 positions agree with TRBD2. The CDR3 runs to 15 residues. V shed 10 bases and J 5 bases; nucleotides not matched to a gene: 16. Germline V lookup: CDR1 SNHLY, CDR2 FYNNEI. In nucleotides, the CDR3 is TGTGCCATCAGACCATTACTAGCGACCGGGGAGACCCAGTACTTC. This sequence encodes CAIRPLLATGETQYF. Full variable domain (outside the CDR3, taken from reference TRBV2 and TRBJ2-5): EPEVTQTPSHQVTQMGQEVILRCVPISNHLYFYWYRQILGQKVEFLVSFYNNEISEKSEIFDDQFSVERPDGSNFTLKIRSTKLEDSAMYFCAIRPLLATGETQYFGPGTRLLVL.

This rearrangement joins TRBV7-9 to TRBJ2-1, with 8 bases lining up with TRBD2. CDR1 and CDR2 from the germline V gene are SEHNR and FQNEAQ (reference sequence). The junction had 6 bases not matched to a gene; V was cut back by 2 bases and J by 0 bases. This CDR3 has 17 amino acids. This chain's CDR3 is CASSLLEREYSYNEQFF. For the CDR3, the DNA is TGTGCCAGCAGCTTATTGGAGCGGGAGTACTCCTACAATGAGCAGTTCTTC. Full variable domain (remainder filled in from reference TRBV7-9 and TRBJ2-1): DTGVSQNPRHKITKRGQNVTFRCDPISEHNRLYWYRQTLGQGPEFLTYFQNEAQLEKSRLLSDRFSAERPKGSFSTLEIQRTEQGDSAMYLCASSLLEREYSYNEQFFGPGTRLTVL.

The rearrangement uses TRBV6-5 and TRBJ1-6; 8 nucleotides align to TRBD1. CDR3 size: 16 residues. The V gene end was trimmed by 2 bases and the J gene end by 5 bases; junction bases not matched to a gene: 5. Germline V gives CDR1 MNHEY, CDR2 SVGAGI. CDR3 protein: CASSYQGQVHNSPLHF. CDR3 in DNA: TGTGCCAGCAGTTACCAGGGACAGGTCCATAATTCACCCCTCCACTTT.

V gene TRBV3-1 (or the pseudogene TRBV3-2) combines with J gene TRBJ2-7; D is perhaps TRBD2 (6 bases). The V end was cut by 4 bases, the J end by 7 bases, with 20 bases between. Germline CDR1 and CDR2: LGHDT and YNNKEL (reference sequence). The CDR3 contains 15 residues. CDR3 protein: CASSPHRVSGIEQYF. The CDR3 DNA is TGTGCCAGCAGCCCACATCGGGTTAGCGGCATAGAGCAGTACTTC.

This clone was seen only a few times. The CDR3 DNA sequence: TGTGCCAGCACCCGTAGGGGGTTCTCAGATACGCAGTATTTT. This encodes CASTRRGFSDTQYF. This chain joins TRBV11-2 and TRBJ2-3, with a tentative D call TRBD1 (6 bases). The germline gives CDR1 SGHAT, CDR2 FQNNGV. This CDR3 has 14 residues. V was pared by 7 bases and J by 4 bases, with 15 bases between.

This chain links TRBV19 with TRBJ2-5; 9 nucleotides match TRBD1. From germline, CDR1 is LNHDA and CDR2 SQIVND (reference sequence). Unmatched junction bases numbered 10, after V lost 3 bases and J lost 5 bases. CDR3 length: 16 residues. The CDR3 reads CASSIGMGQGPETQYF. The CDR3 DNA reads as TGTGCCAGTAGTATCGGTATGGGACAGGGTCCGGAGACCCAGTACTTC.

Only one count was recorded for this clone. Written as DNA, the CDR3 is TGTGCCACCGCCCCTGGAGGGACGGTCTCCTACAATGAGCAGTTCTTC. This sequence encodes CATAPGGTVSYNEQFF. This chain joins TRBV5-4 and TRBJ2-1, with D possibly matching TRBD2 (6 bases). The V gene's germline CDR1 is SGHNT and CDR2 YYREEE (reference sequence). Trimming left V 9 bases short and J 0 bases short, with 19 bases between. The CDR3 has 16 amino acids.

The chain has TRBV6-5 and TRBJ2-5; 7 bases map to TRBD2. Germline CDR1 and CDR2: MNHEY and SVGAGI. The CDR3 is 13 amino acids. The V gene end was trimmed by 8 bases and the J gene end by 4 bases; junction bases not matched to a gene: 7. CDR3 sequence reads: CASEPPGGETQYF. CDR3 DNA sequence: TGTGCCAGCGAACCTCCGGGAGGAGAGACCCAGTACTTC.

This clone occurred once. The chain recombines TRBV19 with TRBJ2-1; 13 bases are shared with TRBD2. CDR1 and CDR2 from the germline V gene are LNHDA and SQIVND (reference sequence). Trimming cost V 10 bases and J 7 bases; bases outside gene matches: 7. The CDR3 covers 14 residues. The DNA of the CDR3 is TGTGCCATAGGACTAGCGGGAGTGGGGAATGAGCAGTTCTTC. Amino acid sequence: CAIGLAGVGNEQFF.

CDR3 bases: TGCGCCAGCAGCTTGGGGGACACCGTCTCGGGCGAGCAGTACTTC. Translated, it gives CASSLGDTVSGEQYF. This chain joins TRBV5-1 and TRBJ2-7; D is perhaps TRBD1 (6 bases). With 0 bases removed from V and 6 bases from J, the gap between germline ends came to 16 bases. Per the germline V gene, CDR1 is SGHRS and CDR2 is YFSETQ. This CDR3 region has 15 residues.

This clone was seen only a few times. The V call is TRBV19, the J call TRBJ2-1; perhaps TRBD2 as D (5 bases). Germline CDR1 and CDR2: LNHDA and SQIVND (reference sequence). The V and J ends lost 3 bases and 7 bases respectively, with 13 bases between them. The CDR3 contains 14 residues. In DNA form, the CDR3 reads TGTGCCAGTAGTATGCGGGTACTTGGGAATGAGCAGTTCTTC. It yields the protein CASSMRVLGNEQFF.

The chain recombines TRBV6-2 or TRBV6-3 with TRBJ2-1, with TRBD1 as a possible D gene (5 bases). The CDR3 totals 15 residues. Trimming pared 5 bases from V and 0 bases from J, leaving 11 bases between. The germline V gene has CDR1 MNHEY and CDR2 SVGEGT. Here the CDR3 reads CASSAGHNSYNEQFF. CDR3 in DNA: TGTGCCAGCAGTGCCGGACATAACTCCTACAATGAGCAGTTCTTC.

The chain uses TRBV5-4 and TRBJ2-3; perhaps TRBD2 as D (6 bases). The CDR3 has 12 amino acids. Germline CDR1 reads SGHNT; CDR2 reads YYREEE (reference sequence). V lost 4 bases and J lost 14, with 17 bases in between. The CDR3 spells CASSGLPGSWYF. CDR3 in DNA: TGTGCCAGCAGCGGACTACCCGGGAGTTGGTATTTT.